This T cell receptor (beta chain) was retrieved from a study of T cells in Graves' hyperthyroidism and ophthalmopathy. Whole-study context: Peripheral blood sampling occurred at initial diagnosis, before any treatment. Whole-study results and caveats: Most thyroid clonotypes expanded above 0.001 were also detected in blood.

The diagnostic basis comprised clinical symptoms, serum thyroxine and TRAb, thyroid ultrasound and orbital computed tomography. Template material for amplifying TCR beta CDR3 regions consisted of RNA transcripts. A set of HTBI primers served as the primers for a first-round RT-PCR of the TCR CDR3. Each CDR3 protein is one row after TCRdb ran MiXCR on the multiplex PCR reads. The repertoire holds roughly 170,000 distinct CDR3 sequences, 9.4% seen once, with less than 25% in the top ten. CDR1 is SGHVS, CDR2 FQNEAQ, per germline. CDR3 length: 16 amino acids. After removal of 4 bases from V and 0 bases from J, the junction contained 4 bases not matched to a gene. In its sample, this clonotype was seen many times. What it binds is not known.

Sequences were obtained from blood. The chain employs TRBV7-8 and TRBJ1-5; TRBD1 matches 9 bases. The TCR originated in a woman younger than 30 with Graves' hyperthyroidism that later progressed to Graves' ophthalmopathy. CDR3 in amino acids: CASSWTGVNSNQPQHF. Here the CDR3 DNA reads TGTGCCAGCAGCTGGACAGGGGTAAATAGCAATCAGCCCCAGCATTTT.